These 9 T cell receptor beta chains were sequenced from one sample in a study of neurological immune-mediated disorders. Via MiXCR, TCRdb re-called the 5' RACE reads, giving one row per CDR3 protein. The sample holds 30,000 or so distinct CDR3 sequences, approximately 4% seen once. Sequenced input: CD4+ T cells from blood. These receptors originate from a woman aged 40 to 50 in good health.

At least ten counts were recorded for this clonotype. J is TRBJ2-7 and V is TRBV12-3 or TRBV12-4, with no clear D. Trimming took off 6 bases at V and 2 bases at J, with 8 bases between the two ends. CDR3 length: 12 amino acids. In DNA form, the CDR3 reads TGTGCCAGCAGCCCGGACGCCTACGAGCAGTACTTC. Translated, it gives CASSPDAYEQYF.

This clonotype has at least ten counts. J is TRBJ2-2 and V is TRBV2; D possibly corresponds to TRBD2 (5 bases). Trimming pared 8 bases from V and 5 bases from J, leaving 12 bases between. This CDR3 contains 13 residues. Germline V CDR1 and CDR2: SNHLY, FYNNEI. The CDR3 nucleotides read TGTGCCAGCCAGAGGGAGAGGACCGGGGAGCTGTTTTTT. Encoded protein: CASQRERTGELFF.

The sample holds many counts of this clonotype. The J gene is TRBJ2-1, the V gene TRBV27; 15 nucleotides match TRBD2. Per the germline V gene, CDR1 is MNHEY and CDR2 is SMNVEV (reference sequence). With V trimmed by 3 bases and J by 7 bases, 4 bases remained unmatched. CDR3 length equals 16 residues. CDR3 sequence reads: CASSFLGLAGGNEQFF. The CDR3, as DNA: TGTGCCAGCAGTTTCCTGGGACTAGCGGGGGGTAATGAGCAGTTCTTC.

This clonotype has a count of ten or more. The CDR3 DNA sequence: TGTGCCAGCAGTTTTGGGGACAGGGTCTCGGAGAAACTGTTTTTT. Encoded protein: CASSFGDRVSEKLFF. The chain combines TRBV7-9 with TRBJ1-4; 9 positions agree with TRBD1. This CDR3 comprises 15 residues. Germline V lookup: CDR1 SEHNR, CDR2 FQNEAQ (reference sequence). After removal of 6 bases from V and 11 bases from J, the junction contained 13 bases not matched to a gene.

This clonotype was counted many times. The chain links TRBV15 to TRBJ2-3; no firm D call. CDR1 LNHNV and CDR2 YYDKDF come from the germline V gene (reference sequence). CDR3 length: 13 residues. The V end was cut by 0 bases, the J end by 5 bases, with 6 bases between. CDR3: CATSREIIDTQYF. CDR3 nucleotide sequence: TGTGCCACCAGCAGAGAAATAATAGATACGCAGTATTTT.

This clonotype occurred many times. The chain carries TRBV6-6 and TRBJ1-3; TRBD1 is a possible D gene (5 bases). In germline, CDR1 is MNHNY, CDR2 SVGAGI (reference sequence). CDR3 length: 14 residues. Trimming left V 6 bases short and J 0 bases short, with 9 bases between. CDR3 in amino acids: CASRAGTSGNTIYF. CDR3 DNA sequence: TGTGCCAGCAGAGCAGGGACCTCTGGAAACACCATATATTTT.

This clonotype came up many times. This chain uses TRBV6-2 or TRBV6-3 with TRBJ2-7, with 7 bases matching TRBD2. From germline, CDR1 is MNHEY and CDR2 SVGEGT. The CDR3 has 15 amino acids. Unmatched junction bases numbered 6, after V lost 2 bases and J lost 2 bases. As DNA, the CDR3 is TGTGCCAGCAGTTACACCCGGGAGGCTCCCTACGAGCAGTACTTC. Protein product: CASSYTREAPYEQYF.

This clonotype was detected many times. V is TRBV5-1 and J is TRBJ2-3, with 13 bases that match TRBD2. Per germline, CDR1 SGHRS and CDR2 YFSETQ. This CDR3 region has 17 residues. V trimming: 2 bases; J trimming: 1 base; junction bases outside the gene matches: 4. The CDR3 region has the DNA TGCGCCAGCAGCTTCGTCGGACTAGCGGGAGGCACAGATACGCAGTATTTT. It specifies CASSFVGLAGGTDTQYF.

This clonotype was seen repeatedly, ten times or more. This sequence joins TRBV7-6 and TRBJ2-1; TRBD2 matches at 14 bases. V lost 4 bases, J lost 3 bases, and 17 bases stayed unmatched. CDR1 is SGHVS, CDR2 FNYEAQ, per germline. This CDR3 comprises 21 residues. The CDR3 is CASSSQRANWGLAGVYNEQFF. The CDR3 DNA reads as TGTGCCAGCAGCTCCCAGCGCGCGAACTGGGGACTAGCGGGGGTCTACAATGAGCAGTTCTTC. Variable domain in full (rest from reference TRBV7-6 and TRBJ2-1): GAGVSQSPRYKVTKRGQDVALRCDPISGHVSLYWYRQALGQGPEFLTYFNYEAQQDKSGLPNDRFSAERPEGSISTLTIQRTEQRDSAMYRCASSSQRANWGLAGVYNEQFFGPGTRLTVL.